This record looks at one T cell receptor (beta chain) sequence and its context. These data are taken from a study of shared clonotypes between healthy human individuals. TCRdb's table, derived via immunoSEQ multiplex PCR, lists solely in-frame clones and lacks some. The sample shows about 2.3 million clones, roughly 92% of them seen only once. This TCR was sampled from a man between 18 and 29 years old in good health. Some clones in this sample may be carry-over from other donors' samples. Sequenced sample: naive CD4+ T cells from PBMCs. The subset: CD45RA+ positively selected.

CDR3 DNA: TGTGCCAGCTCAGCAGGCGGGACTAACTTTTACGAGCAGTACTTC. Amino acid sequence: CASSAGGTNFYEQYF. This chain connects TRBV18 to TRBJ2-7; 7 bases line up with TRBD2. CDR1 is KGHSH and CDR2 is LQKENI in the germline V gene. The J segment lost 4 bases and the V segment lost 5 bases, leaving 11 bases of the junction unmatched. CDR3 size: 15 residues.